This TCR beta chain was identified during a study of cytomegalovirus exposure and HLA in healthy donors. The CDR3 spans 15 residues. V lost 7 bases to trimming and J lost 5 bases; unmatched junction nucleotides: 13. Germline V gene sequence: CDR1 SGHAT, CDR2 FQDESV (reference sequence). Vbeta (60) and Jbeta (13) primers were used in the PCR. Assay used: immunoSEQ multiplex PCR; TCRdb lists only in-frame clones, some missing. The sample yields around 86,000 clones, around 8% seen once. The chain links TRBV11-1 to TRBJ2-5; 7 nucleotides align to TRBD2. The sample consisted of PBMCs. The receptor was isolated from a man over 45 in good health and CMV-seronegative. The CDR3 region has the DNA TGTGCCAGCACCCCAGGGACTACCTCTGAGGAGACCCAGTACTTC. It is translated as CASTPGTTSEETQYF.